Sequencing of this T cell receptor beta chain was carried out in a study of blood T cell repertoires in COVID-19. Study context: COVID-19 samples collected from the United States, Italy and Spain covered acute and convalescent phases. PBMCs, B-cell-depleted T cells, or T cells were the source of the cDNA or gDNA that made up the material.

Per the germline V gene, CDR1 is SNHLY and CDR2 is FYNNEI. The V end was cut by 6 bases, the J end by 5 bases, with 9 bases between. This CDR3 is 12 amino acids long. Original methodology: Amplified reference gene primers provided the basis for estimating nucleated cell counts. Generated by immunoSEQ multiplex PCR, the TCRdb table keeps only in-frame clones and is missing some. V and J calls plus clone size are reproduced from that table; the DNA served to infer D and trimming. The sample includes under 75,000 clones, less than 85% of them seen just once. This chain links TRBV2 with TRBJ2-3, with no clear D. The specimen sequenced was peripheral blood. The TCR originated in a man aged 55 to 69 with acute or convalescent COVID-19. CDR3 DNA sequence: TGTGCCAGCAGAAAACAGCAAGATACGCAGTATTTT. Encoded protein: CASRKQQDTQYF.